The rows below give T cell receptor beta chains drawn from one sample of a study of OX40 agonist ivuxolimab in advanced cancers. The data were produced by immunoSEQ multiplex PCR, yet TCRdb's version contains in-frame clones alone and is incomplete. The sample yields under 65,000 clones, more than 75% seen once. Sequencing was performed on CD4+ or CD8+ T cells sorted from blood, taken in a trial of the OX40 agonist ivuxolimab. These receptors were obtained from an adult with an advanced solid tumor such as melanoma, head and neck, liver or kidney cancer. Each CDR3 is given with its conserved first and last residue. A D gene is named only where the DNA matches it firmly. Only part of the rows carry a size: once, few, many, or a class if the clone is expanded.

j_call v_call clone_size d_call cdr3_nt cdr3_aa
TRBJ2-5 TRBV5-1 NA NA TGCGCCAGCAGCTTTCAAGGCCAAGAGACCCAGTACTTC CASSFQGQETQYF
TRBJ2-2 TRBV5-1 few NA TGCGCCAGCAGCATCCTGAGTGGGGGAGAGGCCGGGGAGCTGTTTTTT CASSILSGGEAGELFF
TRBJ2-5 TRBV30 once NA TGTGCCTGGAACCAGGGCGCGAAAGAGACCCAGTACTTC CAWNQGAKETQYF
TRBJ2-3 TRBV10-3 NA NA TGTGCCATCAACGGCGACACAGATACGCAGTATTTT CAINGDTDTQYF
TRBJ1-1 TRBV11-1 NA NA TGTGCCAGCAGCCCTAGCATTATGAACACTGAAGCTTTCTTT CASSPSIMNTEAFF
TRBJ1-5 TRBV18 NA NA TGTGCCAGCTCACCAGAACGGGTTGACCAGCCCCAGCATTTT CASSPERVDQPQHF
TRBJ1-6 TRBV28 NA NA TGTGCCAGCAGTTCCCCACCGACATCCTCACCCCTCCACTTT CASSSPPTSSPLHF
TRBJ2-7 TRBV5-1 NA NA TGCGCCAGCAGCCTACTAGAGGGATCTCCCTACGAGCAGTACTTC CASSLLEGSPYEQYF
TRBJ1-5 TRBV28 NA NA TGTGCCAGCAGGGAACAGGATCAGCCCCAGCATTTT CASREQDQPQHF
TRBJ2-1 TRBV9 NA NA TGTGCCAGCAGCGCGACACCTTACAATGAGCAGTTCTTC CASSATPYNEQFF
TRBJ1-2 TRBV15 few NA TGTGCCACCAGCAGCGACTTAAGGGGTGACTACACCTTC CATSSDLRGDYTF
TRBJ1-5 TRBV27 NA TRBD1 TGTGCCAGCAGTTTCTACAGGGGGCAGGATCAGCCCCAGCATTTT CASSFYRGQDQPQHF
TRBJ2-7 TRBV5-4 NA TRBD1 TGTGCCAGCAGCTCAAGGGGACAGGGGAACTACGAGCAGTACTTC CASSSRGQGNYEQYF
TRBJ2-2 TRBV30 NA NA TGTGCCTGGATTCGGCGGGGGCCCCCCGGGGAGCTGTTTTTT CAWIRRGPPGELFF
TRBJ2-5 TRBV15 NA NA TGTGCCACCAGCAGAGATCGGAACCCGGTCCCCCAGTACTTC CATSRDRNPVPQYF
TRBJ1-2 TRBV7-8 NA NA TGTGCCAGCAGTGAGTCCCCTCTAGGTGGCTACACCTTC CASSESPLGGYTF